Presented here are 8 T cell receptor beta chains from one specimen sequenced in a study of T-cell memory formation after mild COVID-19. TCRdb re-analysed the 5' RACE reads in MiXCR, keeping a single row per CDR3 protein. The data contain 560,000 or so distinct CDR3 sequences, around a sixth of them singletons. The sequencing sample was made of PBMCs or a T cell subset sorted from them (not recorded which). The receptor source for this set is an adult woman who had mild COVID-19 (a few samples of this study predate the infection). Cell type and time point are not known.

The table lists this clonotype with many counts. V is TRBV18 and J is TRBJ1-2, with D unclear. Germline V gives CDR1 KGHSH, CDR2 LQKENI. Trimming cost V 6 bases and J 9 bases, with 17 bases left between them. The CDR3 spans 13 residues. The CDR3 DNA sequence: TGTGCCAGCTCTCAGGACGGTGGACTCAGCTACACCTTC. It translates to CASSQDGGLSYTF. The full variable domain, its missing parts supplied by reference TRBV18 and TRBJ1-2, is NAGVMQNPRHLVRRRGQEARLRCSPMKGHSHVYWYRQLPEEGLKFMVYLQKENIIDESGMPKERFSAEFPKEGPSILRIQQVVRGDSAAYFCASSQDGGLSYTFGSGTRLTVV.

This clonotype was recorded a few times. This sequence joins TRBV7-6 and TRBJ2-3; D is ambiguous. The CDR3 runs to 13 residues. V was trimmed by 1 base and J by 5 bases, leaving 7 bases between them. Germline values: CDR1 SGHVS, CDR2 FNYEAQ. CDR3 protein: CASSLDSEDTQYF. In DNA, the CDR3 is TGTGCCAGCAGCTTAGACAGCGAAGATACGCAGTATTTT.

This clonotype was seen more than once but under ten times. V and J are TRBV2 and TRBJ2-7; 7 positions agree with TRBD2. The V gene end was trimmed by 2 bases and the J gene end by 2 bases; junction bases not matched to a gene: 6. Germline-derived CDR1 and CDR2 are SNHLY and FYNNEI. The CDR3 runs to 15 residues. In nucleotides, the CDR3 is TGTGCCAGCAGTGAACCCGGGGGGTCTACCTACGAGCAGTACTTC. This gives the protein CASSEPGGSTYEQYF.

This chain joins TRBV5-1 and TRBJ2-3; perhaps D is TRBD1 or TRBD2 (5 bases each). Germline loops: CDR1 SGHRS, CDR2 YFSETQ. This CDR3 contains 14 residues. Trimming pared 5 bases from V and 4 bases from J, leaving 14 bases between. The CDR3 coding sequence is TGCGCCAGCAGAGTGGACGGGGCGCCAGATACGCAGTATTTT. Encoded protein: CASRVDGAPDTQYF.

This clonotype turned up a few times. The chain joins TRBV5-1 to TRBJ2-7; 9 bases fit TRBD1. CDR1 and CDR2 (germline): SGHRS, YFSETQ. The CDR3 runs to 15 residues. V trimming: 4 bases; J trimming: 3 bases; junction bases outside the gene matches: 8. The CDR3 region has the DNA TGCGCCAGCAGCGCCGCCGGGACAGGGTACTACGAGCAGTACTTC. Its translation: CASSAAGTGYYEQYF.

The V gene is TRBV11-2, the J gene TRBJ1-2; 7 nucleotides agree with TRBD1. This CDR3 contains 14 residues. The V and J ends lost 1 base and 7 bases, in that order; junction bases with no gene match: 6. Germline lookup yields CDR1 SGHAT and CDR2 FQNNGV. The CDR3 spells CASSLASGGSGYTF. In DNA, the CDR3 is TGTGCCAGCAGCTTAGCGTCAGGGGGAAGTGGCTACACCTTC.

This clonotype was observed a handful of times. DNA for the CDR3: TGTGCCAGCAGCCACCCACCTAGCGGGAGCCCCGGGGAGCTGTTTTTT. Translating gives CASSHPPSGSPGELFF. The chain employs TRBV9 and TRBJ2-2; 10 bases fit TRBD2. Trimming removed 4 bases from V and 6 bases from J; junction bases left unmatched: 9. CDR1 and CDR2 (germline): SGDLS, YYNGEE. The CDR3 loop spans 16 amino acids.

The V and J genes are TRBV7-2 and TRBJ2-5, with a tentative D call TRBD1 (6 bases). This CDR3 contains 15 residues. V was shortened by 5 bases and J by 1 base, with 14 bases between the two germline ends. Germline assignment: CDR1 SGHTA and CDR2 FQGNSA. The CDR3 sequence is CASSPSQGSQETQYF. CDR3 coding DNA: TGTGCCAGCAGCCCTTCCCAGGGGAGCCAAGAGACCCAGTACTTC.